The T cell receptor (beta chain) under discussion was sequenced for a study of technical replicates of blood from a handful of donors. The CDR3 length is 15 residues. Per the germline V gene, CDR1 is SGHVS and CDR2 is FNYEAQ. V lost 5 bases, J lost 0 bases, and 11 bases lay in between. Sequencing was performed with immunoSEQ multiplex PCR; in TCRdb, only in-frame clones are kept and a portion is missing. The sample consists of tens of thousands of clones, approximately 93% of them appearing once. The chain couples TRBV7-6 to TRBJ2-1; D unclear. Sequenced: T cells isolated from PBMCs. This sequence was found in a human donor in good health. The CDR3 here is CASSRHLSSYNEQFF. Written as DNA, the CDR3 is TGTGCCAGCAGCCGCCACTTGAGCTCCTACAATGAGCAGTTCTTC.